What follows are 7 T cell receptor beta chains derived from one specimen sequenced in a study of beta chain features in type 1 diabetes. Expressed TCRB transcripts got sequenced, as all isolated RNA was reverse transcribed. Clones were read by immunoSEQ multiplex PCR, and TCRdb kept only the in-frame ones, dropping some. The sample includes around 360,000 clones, over 10% of them seen just once. General observations from the study: A moderate, significant TCRB CDR3 shortening appeared in type 1 diabetes across four CD4+ subsets.

Their specific antigens are unknown. Sequences were obtained from naive CD4+ T cells from blood. These receptors originate from a woman between 18 and 29 years old with type 1 diabetes.

This clone occurred a few times. The J gene is TRBJ2-5, the V gene TRBV10-3; the D gene is possibly TRBD2 (6 bases). The CDR3 has 14 residues. V lost 2 bases, J lost 5 bases, and 12 bases lay in between. Germline CDR1 is ENHRY and CDR2 is SYGVKD. CDR3 nucleotides: TGTGCCATCAGTGAGGGGCGGGGTCCCGAGACCCAGTACTTC. Its translation: CAISEGRGPETQYF.

This clone was detected only a few times. This chain joins TRBV30 and TRBJ1-1; 7 bases map to TRBD1. The CDR3 runs to 14 residues. CDR1 is GTSNPN and CDR2 is SVGIG in the germline V gene (reference sequence). Trimming took 5 bases from V and 4 from J; bases not matched to a gene: 10. The CDR3 loop reads CAWERGPGGTEAFF. The CDR3 DNA sequence: TGTGCCTGGGAGAGGGGTCCAGGGGGCACTGAAGCTTTCTTT. Using reference TRBV30 and TRBJ1-1 for the parts outside the CDR3, the full variable domain is SQTIHQWPATLVQPVGSPLSLECTVEGTSNPNLYWYRQAAGRGLQLLFYSVGIGQISSEVPQNLSASRPQDRQFILSSKKLLLSDSGFYLCAWERGPGGTEAFFGQGTRLTVV.

The rearrangement links TRBV6-4 to TRBJ2-7; 8 nucleotides line up with TRBD1. This CDR3 spans 13 amino acids. With V trimmed by 3 bases and J by 6 bases, 4 bases remained unmatched. From germline, CDR1 is MRHNA and CDR2 SNTAGT. The CDR3 region has the DNA TGTGCCAGCAGTGAGGACAGGGTCTGCGAGCAGTACTTC. Translation: CASSEDRVCEQYF.

This clone was counted a few times. The genes are TRBV5-4 and TRBJ1-2; a weak D match, TRBD1 (6 bases). The V end lost 2 bases, the J end lost 7 bases, and 12 bases lay between the germline ends. This CDR3 contains 13 residues. Germline V gene sequence: CDR1 SGHNT, CDR2 YYREEE (reference sequence). The CDR3 sequence: CASSFGGAVGYTF. The CDR3 nucleotides read TGTGCCAGCAGCTTTGGGGGGGCGGTTGGCTACACCTTC.

This clone was picked up a small number of times. V usage is TRBV4-3 and J usage is TRBJ2-1, with a possible D match to TRBD2 (6 bases). This CDR3 is built from 14 residues. Trimming took 0 bases from V and 10 from J, leaving 13 bases between them. The V gene's germline CDR1 is LGHNA and CDR2 YSLEER. In DNA, the CDR3 is TGCGCCAGCAGCCAAGACGGGGGTTACGGGGAGCAGTTCTTC. It codes for CASSQDGGYGEQFF.

The V call is TRBV7-3, the J call TRBJ2-3, with no clear D. Germline values: CDR1 SGHTA, CDR2 FQGTGA. Trimming stripped 5 bases from V and 6 bases from J, with 18 bases between. There are 15 residues in the CDR3. The CDR3 DNA follows: TGTGCCAGCAGCCCTACCAACTCCATCGGGGATACGCAGTATTTT. Translating it yields CASSPTNSIGDTQYF.

This clone occurred a few times. This chain uses TRBV9 with TRBJ2-7, with D perhaps TRBD2 (6 bases). The CDR3 extends over 15 amino acids. V was pared by 3 bases and J by 3 bases, with 16 bases between. CDR1 and CDR2 from the germline V gene are SGDLS and YYNGEE. CDR3 region: CASSESAVEGYEQYF. CDR3 nucleotide sequence: TGTGCCAGCAGCGAATCGGCGGTGGAGGGCTACGAGCAGTACTTC.